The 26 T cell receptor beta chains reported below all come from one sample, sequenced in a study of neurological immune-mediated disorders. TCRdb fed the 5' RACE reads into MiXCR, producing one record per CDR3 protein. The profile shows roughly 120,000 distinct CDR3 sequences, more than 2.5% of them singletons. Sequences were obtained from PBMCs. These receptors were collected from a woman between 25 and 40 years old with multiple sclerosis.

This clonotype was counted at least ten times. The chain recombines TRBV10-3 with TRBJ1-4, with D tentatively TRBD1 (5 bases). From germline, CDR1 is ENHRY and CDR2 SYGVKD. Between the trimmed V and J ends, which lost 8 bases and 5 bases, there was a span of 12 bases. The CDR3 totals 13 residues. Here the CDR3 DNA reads TGTGCCATCGCGGACAAACTGAATGAAAAACTGTTTTTT. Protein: CAIADKLNEKLFF.

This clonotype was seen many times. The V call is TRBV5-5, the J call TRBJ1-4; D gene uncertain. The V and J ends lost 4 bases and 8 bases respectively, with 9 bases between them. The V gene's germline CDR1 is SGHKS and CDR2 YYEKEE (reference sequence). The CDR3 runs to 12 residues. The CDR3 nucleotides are TGTGCCAGCAGCACCGGACGCGAAAAACTGTTTTTT. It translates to CASSTGREKLFF.

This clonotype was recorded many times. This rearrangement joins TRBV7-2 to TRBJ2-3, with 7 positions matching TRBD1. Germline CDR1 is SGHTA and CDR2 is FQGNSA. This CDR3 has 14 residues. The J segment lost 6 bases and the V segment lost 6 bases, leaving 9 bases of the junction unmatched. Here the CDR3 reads CASRGGQYDDTQYF. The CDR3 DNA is TGTGCCAGCAGAGGGGGCCAGTACGACGATACGCAGTATTTT.

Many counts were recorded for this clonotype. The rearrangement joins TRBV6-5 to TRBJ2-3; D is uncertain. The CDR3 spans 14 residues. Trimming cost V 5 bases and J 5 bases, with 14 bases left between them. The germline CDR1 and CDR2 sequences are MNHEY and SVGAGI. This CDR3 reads CASSTGSLIDTQYF. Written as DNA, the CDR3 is TGTGCCAGCAGTACCGGGTCCCTAATAGATACGCAGTATTTT.

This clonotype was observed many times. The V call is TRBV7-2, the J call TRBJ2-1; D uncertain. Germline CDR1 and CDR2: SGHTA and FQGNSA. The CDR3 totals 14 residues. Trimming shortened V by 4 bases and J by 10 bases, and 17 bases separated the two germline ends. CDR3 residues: CASSSLVGLIEQFF. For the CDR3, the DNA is TGTGCCAGCAGCTCATTAGTGGGCTTAATCGAGCAGTTCTTC.

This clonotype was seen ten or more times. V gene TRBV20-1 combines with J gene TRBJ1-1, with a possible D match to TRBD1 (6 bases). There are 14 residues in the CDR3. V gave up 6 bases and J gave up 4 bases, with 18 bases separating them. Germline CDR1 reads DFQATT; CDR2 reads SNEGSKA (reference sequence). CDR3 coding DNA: TGCAGTGCCCATAGGGGGGGCGTTGGCACTGAAGCTTTCTTT. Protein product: CSAHRGGVGTEAFF.

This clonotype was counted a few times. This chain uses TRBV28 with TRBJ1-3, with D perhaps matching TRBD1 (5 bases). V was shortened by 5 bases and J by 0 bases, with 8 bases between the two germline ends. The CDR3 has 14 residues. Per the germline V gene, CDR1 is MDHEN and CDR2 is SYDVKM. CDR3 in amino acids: CASSPQVSGNTIYF. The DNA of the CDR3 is TGTGCCAGCAGTCCACAGGTCTCTGGAAACACCATATATTTT. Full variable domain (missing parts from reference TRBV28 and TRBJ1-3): DVKVTQSSRYLVKRTGEKVFLECVQDMDHENMFWYRQDPGLGLRLIYFSYDVKMKEKGDIPEGYSVSREKKERFSLILESASTNQTSMYLCASSPQVSGNTIYFGEGSWLTVV.

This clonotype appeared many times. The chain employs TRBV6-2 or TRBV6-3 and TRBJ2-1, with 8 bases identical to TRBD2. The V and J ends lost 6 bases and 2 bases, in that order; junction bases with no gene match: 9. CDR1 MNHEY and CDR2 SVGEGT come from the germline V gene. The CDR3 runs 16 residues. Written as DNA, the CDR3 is TGTGCCAGCAGCCCGACGGGGGGGGCCGCCTACAATGAGCAGTTCTTC. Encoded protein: CASSPTGGAAYNEQFF.

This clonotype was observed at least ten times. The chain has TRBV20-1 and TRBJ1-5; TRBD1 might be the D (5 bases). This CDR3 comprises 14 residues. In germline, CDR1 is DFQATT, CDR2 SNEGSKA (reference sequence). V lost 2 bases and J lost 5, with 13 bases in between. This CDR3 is CSARPPGQYQPQHF. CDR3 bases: TGCAGTGCTAGACCGCCAGGGCAATATCAGCCCCAGCATTTT.

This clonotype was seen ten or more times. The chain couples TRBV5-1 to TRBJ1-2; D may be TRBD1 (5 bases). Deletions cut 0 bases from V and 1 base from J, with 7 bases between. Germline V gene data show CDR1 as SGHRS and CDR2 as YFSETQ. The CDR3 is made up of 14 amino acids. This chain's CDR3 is CASSLGTLNYGYTF. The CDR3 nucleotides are TGCGCCAGCAGCTTGGGGACACTTAACTATGGCTACACCTTC.

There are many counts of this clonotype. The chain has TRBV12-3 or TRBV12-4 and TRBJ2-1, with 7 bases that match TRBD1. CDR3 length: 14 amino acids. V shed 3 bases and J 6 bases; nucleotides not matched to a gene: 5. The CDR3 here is CASSLSGQLNEQFF. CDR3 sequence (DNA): TGTGCCAGCAGTTTGTCGGGACAGCTCAATGAGCAGTTCTTC.

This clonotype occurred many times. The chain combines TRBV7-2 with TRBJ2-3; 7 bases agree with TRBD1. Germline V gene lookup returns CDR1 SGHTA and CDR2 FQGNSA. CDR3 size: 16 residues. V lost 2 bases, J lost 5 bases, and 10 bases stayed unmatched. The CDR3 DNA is TGTGCCAGCAGCTTAAGTGGACAGGTATTTGAAGATACGCAGTATTTT. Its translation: CASSLSGQVFEDTQYF.

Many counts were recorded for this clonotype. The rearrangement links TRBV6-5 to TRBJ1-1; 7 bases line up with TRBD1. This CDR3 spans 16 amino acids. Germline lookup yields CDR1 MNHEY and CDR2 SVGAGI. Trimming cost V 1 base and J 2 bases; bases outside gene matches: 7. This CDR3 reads CASSYFTGTANTEAFF. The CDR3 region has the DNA TGTGCCAGCAGTTACTTCACCGGGACAGCAAACACTGAAGCTTTCTTT.

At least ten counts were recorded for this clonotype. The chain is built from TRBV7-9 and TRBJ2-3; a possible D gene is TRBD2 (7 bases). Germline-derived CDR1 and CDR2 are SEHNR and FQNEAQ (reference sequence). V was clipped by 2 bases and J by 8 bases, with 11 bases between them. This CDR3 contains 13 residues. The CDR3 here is CASSLQGGGTQYF. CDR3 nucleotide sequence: TGTGCCAGCAGCTTACAAGGGGGGGGTACGCAGTATTTT. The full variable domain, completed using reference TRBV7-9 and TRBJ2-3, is DTGVSQNPRHKITKRGQNVTFRCDPISEHNRLYWYRQTLGQGPEFLTYFQNEAQLEKSRLLSDRFSAERPKGSFSTLEIQRTEQGDSAMYLCASSLQGGGTQYFGPGTRLTVL.

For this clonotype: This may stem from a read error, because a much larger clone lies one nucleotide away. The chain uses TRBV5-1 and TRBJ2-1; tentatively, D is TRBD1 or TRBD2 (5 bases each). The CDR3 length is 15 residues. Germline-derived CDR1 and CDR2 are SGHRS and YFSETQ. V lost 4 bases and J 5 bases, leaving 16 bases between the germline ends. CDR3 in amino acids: CASSRDGIRDNEQFF. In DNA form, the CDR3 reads TGCGCCAGCAGCCGAGACGGGATCAGGGACAATGAGCAGTTCTTC.

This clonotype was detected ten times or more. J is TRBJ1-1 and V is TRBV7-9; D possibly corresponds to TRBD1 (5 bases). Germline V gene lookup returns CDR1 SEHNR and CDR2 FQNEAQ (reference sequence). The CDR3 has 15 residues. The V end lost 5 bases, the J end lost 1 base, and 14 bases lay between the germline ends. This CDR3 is CASSRNLDRNTEAFF. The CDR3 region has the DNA TGTGCCAGCAGCCGCAATCTCGACAGGAACACTGAAGCTTTCTTT.

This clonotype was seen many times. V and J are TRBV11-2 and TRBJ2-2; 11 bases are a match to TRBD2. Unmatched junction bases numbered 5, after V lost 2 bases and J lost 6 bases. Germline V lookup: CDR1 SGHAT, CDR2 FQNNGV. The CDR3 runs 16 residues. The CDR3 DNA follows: TGTGCCAGCAGCTTAAGGGGGGGACTAGCGGCCGGGGAGCTGTTTTTT. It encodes CASSLRGGLAAGELFF.

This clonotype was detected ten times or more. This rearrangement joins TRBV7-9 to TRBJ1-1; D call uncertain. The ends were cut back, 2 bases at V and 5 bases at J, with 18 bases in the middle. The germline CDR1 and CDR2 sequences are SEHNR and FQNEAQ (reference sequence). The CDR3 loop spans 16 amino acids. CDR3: CASSLLSSLYGTEAFF. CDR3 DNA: TGTGCCAGCAGCTTATTGAGCAGCCTCTATGGGACTGAAGCTTTCTTT.

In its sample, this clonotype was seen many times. DNA of the CDR3: TGCAGTGCTAGCTTCCTATCAGGGGGCACTGAAGCTTTCTTT. Translation gives CSASFLSGGTEAFF. The V gene is TRBV20-1, the J gene TRBJ1-1, with 7 nucleotides matching TRBD1. V was clipped by 3 bases and J by 4 bases; unmatched bases: 8. This CDR3 contains 14 residues. Looked up from germline, CDR1 is DFQATT and CDR2 is SNEGSKA (reference sequence).

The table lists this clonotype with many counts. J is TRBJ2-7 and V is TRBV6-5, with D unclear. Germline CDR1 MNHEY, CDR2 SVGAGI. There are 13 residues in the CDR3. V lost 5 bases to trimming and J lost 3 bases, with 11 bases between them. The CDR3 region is CASSPHWNYEQYF. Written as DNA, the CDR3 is TGTGCCAGCAGTCCCCACTGGAACTACGAGCAGTACTTC.

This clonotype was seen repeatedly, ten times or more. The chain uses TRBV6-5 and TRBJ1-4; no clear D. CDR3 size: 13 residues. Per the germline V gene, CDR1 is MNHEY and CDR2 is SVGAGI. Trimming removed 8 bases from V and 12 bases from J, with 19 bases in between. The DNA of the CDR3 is TGTGCCAGCTTCCGTGCTCAAACCGACGAACTGTTTTTT. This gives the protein CASFRAQTDELFF.

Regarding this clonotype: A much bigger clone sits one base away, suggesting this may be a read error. The chain's CDR3 is CASSDYGRKGRETQYF. In DNA, the CDR3 is TGTGCCAGCAGTGATTATGGGCGAAAGGGTAGAGAGACCCAGTACTTC. The J gene is TRBJ2-5, the V gene TRBV25-1; no clear D. CDR1 and CDR2 from the germline V gene are MGHDK and SYGVNS. V lost 3 bases to trimming and J lost 4 bases, with 18 bases between them. The CDR3 spans 16 residues. Full variable domain (remainder filled in from reference TRBV25-1 and TRBJ2-5): EADIYQTPRYLVIGTGKKITLECSQTMGHDKMYWYQQDPGMELHLIHYSYGVNSTEKGDLSSESTVSRIRTEHFPLTLESARPSHTSQYLCASSDYGRKGRETQYFGPGTRLLVL.

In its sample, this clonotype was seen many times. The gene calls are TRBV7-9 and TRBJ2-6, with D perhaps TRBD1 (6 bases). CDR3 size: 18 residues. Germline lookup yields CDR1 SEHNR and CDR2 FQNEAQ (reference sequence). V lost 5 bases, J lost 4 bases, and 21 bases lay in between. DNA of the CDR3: TGTGCCAGCAGCCTAGGGTGGCAGGGGATAGCCGGGGCCAACGTCCTGACTTTC. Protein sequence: CASSLGWQGIAGANVLTF.

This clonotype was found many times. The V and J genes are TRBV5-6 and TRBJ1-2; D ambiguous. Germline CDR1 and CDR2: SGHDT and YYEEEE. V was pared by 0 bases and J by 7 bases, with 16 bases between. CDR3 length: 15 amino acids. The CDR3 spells CASSLALAGMRGYTF. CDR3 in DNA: TGTGCCAGCAGCTTGGCCCTGGCAGGAATGCGTGGCTACACCTTC.

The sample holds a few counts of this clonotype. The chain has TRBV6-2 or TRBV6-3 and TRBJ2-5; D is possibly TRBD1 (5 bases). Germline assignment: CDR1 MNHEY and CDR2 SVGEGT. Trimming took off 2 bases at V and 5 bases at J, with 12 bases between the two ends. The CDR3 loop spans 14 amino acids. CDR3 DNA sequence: TGTGCCAGCAGTTACATTCCAGGGTTGGAGACCCAGTACTTC. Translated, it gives CASSYIPGLETQYF.

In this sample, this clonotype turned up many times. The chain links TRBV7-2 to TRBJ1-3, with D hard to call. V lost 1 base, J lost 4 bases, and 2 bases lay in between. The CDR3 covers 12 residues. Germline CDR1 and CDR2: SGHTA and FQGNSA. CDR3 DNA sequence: TGTGCCAGCAGCTTAGGCGGAAACACCATATATTTT. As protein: CASSLGGNTIYF.